This TCR beta chain was identified in a study of T cell clonotyping in hematopoietic cell transplantation. Clones were read by immunoSEQ multiplex PCR, and TCRdb kept only the in-frame ones, dropping some. There are 40,000 to 45,000 clones in the sample; 85% to 95% occur only once, and roughly 0.85% lies in the top ten. The CDR3 is made up of 16 amino acids. Germline CDR1 is ENHRY and CDR2 is SYGVKD. Trimming took off 6 bases at V and 1 base at J, with 15 bases between the two ends. The TCR sequence derives from a woman aged 45-65 years in good health. Some clones in this sample may be carry-over from other donors' samples. The specimen was peripheral blood mononuclear cells. This chain links TRBV10-3 with TRBJ1-4, with D possibly TRBD1 on 6 matching bases. The CDR3 nucleotides are TGTGCCATCAGCGCGACGCCACAGGGAACTAATGAAAAACTGTTTTTT. Its translation: CAISATPQGTNEKLFF.